The T cell receptor beta chain described here comes from a study of Ad26.COV2.S vaccination and SARS-CoV-2 variants. Germline V gene sequence: CDR1 SNHLY, CDR2 FYNNEI. The CDR3 extends over 16 amino acids. Trimming pared 4 bases from V and 8 bases from J, leaving 23 bases between. Treatment described: about 20 received Ad26.COV2.S at low or high dose, single or two shots; 5 received placebo; per-sample allocation not given. At day 63 after the first vaccine or placebo injection, samples were drawn. Sequencing was performed with immunoSEQ multiplex PCR; in TCRdb, only in-frame clones are kept and a portion is missing. The sample includes about 460,000 clones, 80% to 90% of them seen just once.

This receptor was identified in a person between 18 and 65 years old who received the Ad26.COV2.S COVID-19 vaccine or a placebo. V usage is TRBV2 and J usage is TRBJ1-2, with D perhaps TRBD1 (5 bases). The material was peripheral blood, obtained in a trial of Ad26.COV2.S vaccine versus placebo. Written as DNA, the CDR3 is TGTGCCAGCAGTGCCCGGGGGGGAAGGGGCTCGGGCGGCTACACCTTC. Translating it yields CASSARGGRGSGGYTF.